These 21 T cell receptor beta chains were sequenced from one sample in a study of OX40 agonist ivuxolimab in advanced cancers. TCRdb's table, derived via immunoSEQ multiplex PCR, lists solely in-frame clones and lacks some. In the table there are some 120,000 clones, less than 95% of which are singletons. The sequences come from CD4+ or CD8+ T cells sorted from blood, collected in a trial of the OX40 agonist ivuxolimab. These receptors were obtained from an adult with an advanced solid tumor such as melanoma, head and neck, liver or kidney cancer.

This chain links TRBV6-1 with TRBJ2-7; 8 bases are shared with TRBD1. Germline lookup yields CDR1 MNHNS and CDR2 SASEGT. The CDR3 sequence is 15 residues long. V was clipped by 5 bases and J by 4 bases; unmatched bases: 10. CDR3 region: CASSPRRTGTYEQYF. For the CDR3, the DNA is TGTGCCAGCAGTCCACGACGGACAGGGACGTACGAGCAGTACTTC.

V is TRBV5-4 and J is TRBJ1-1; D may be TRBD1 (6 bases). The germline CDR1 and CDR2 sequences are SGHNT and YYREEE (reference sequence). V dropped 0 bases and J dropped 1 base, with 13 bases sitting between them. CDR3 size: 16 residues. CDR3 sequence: CASSLGGRGANTEAFF. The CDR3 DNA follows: TGTGCCAGCAGCTTGGGTGGCAGGGGTGCGAACACTGAAGCTTTCTTT.

This chain's CDR3 is CASSLAADNEQFF. In nucleotides, the CDR3 is TGTGCCAGCAGCTTAGCAGCGGACAATGAGCAGTTCTTC. The V call is TRBV7-9, the J call TRBJ2-1; TRBD2 might be the D (5 bases). Trimming removed 0 bases at V and 5 bases at J, with 5 bases between. The germline gives CDR1 SEHNR, CDR2 FQNEAQ (reference sequence). This CDR3 comprises 13 residues.

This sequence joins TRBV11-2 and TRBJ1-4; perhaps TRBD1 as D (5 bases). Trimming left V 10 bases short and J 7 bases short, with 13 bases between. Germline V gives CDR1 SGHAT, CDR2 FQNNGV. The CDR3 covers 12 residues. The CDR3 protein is CATSQGSEKLFF. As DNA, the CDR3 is TGTGCCACCTCGCAGGGATCTGAAAAACTGTTTTTT.

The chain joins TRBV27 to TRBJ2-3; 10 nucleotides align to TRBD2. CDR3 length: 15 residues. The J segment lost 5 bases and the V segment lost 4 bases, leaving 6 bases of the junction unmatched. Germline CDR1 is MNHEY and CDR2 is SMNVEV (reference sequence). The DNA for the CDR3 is TGTGCCAGCAGTTCCGGGACTAGCGTTCGAGATACGCAGTATTTT. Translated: CASSSGTSVRDTQYF.

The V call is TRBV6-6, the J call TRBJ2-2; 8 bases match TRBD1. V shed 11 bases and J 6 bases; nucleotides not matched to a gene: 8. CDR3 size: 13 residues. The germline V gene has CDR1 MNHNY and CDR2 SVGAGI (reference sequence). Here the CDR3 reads CAGRTGTPGELFF. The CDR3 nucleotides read TGTGCCGGGAGGACAGGGACCCCCGGGGAGCTGTTTTTT.

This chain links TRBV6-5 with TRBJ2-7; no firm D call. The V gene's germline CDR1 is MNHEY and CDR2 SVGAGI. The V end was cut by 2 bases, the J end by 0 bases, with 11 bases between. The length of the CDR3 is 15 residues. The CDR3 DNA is TGTGCCAGCAGTTACGAGACTCCGAGCTCCTACGAGCAGTACTTC. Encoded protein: CASSYETPSSYEQYF.

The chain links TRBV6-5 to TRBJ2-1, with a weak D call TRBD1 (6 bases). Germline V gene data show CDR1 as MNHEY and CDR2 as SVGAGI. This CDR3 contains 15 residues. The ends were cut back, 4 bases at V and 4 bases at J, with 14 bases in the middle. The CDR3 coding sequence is TGTGCCAGCAGTTTTGCTGGGACACTTTACAATGAGCAGTTCTTC. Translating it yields CASSFAGTLYNEQFF.

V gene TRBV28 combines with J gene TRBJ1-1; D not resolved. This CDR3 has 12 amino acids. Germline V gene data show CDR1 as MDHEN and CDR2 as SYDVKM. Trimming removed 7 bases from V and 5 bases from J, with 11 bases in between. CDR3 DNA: TGTGCCAGCACCCTGTTAGGGACTGAAGCTTTCTTT. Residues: CASTLLGTEAFF. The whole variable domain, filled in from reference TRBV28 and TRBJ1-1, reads DVKVTQSSRYLVKRTGEKVFLECVQDMDHENMFWYRQDPGLGLRLIYFSYDVKMKEKGDIPEGYSVSREKKERFSLILESASTNQTSMYLCASTLLGTEAFFGQGTRLTVV.

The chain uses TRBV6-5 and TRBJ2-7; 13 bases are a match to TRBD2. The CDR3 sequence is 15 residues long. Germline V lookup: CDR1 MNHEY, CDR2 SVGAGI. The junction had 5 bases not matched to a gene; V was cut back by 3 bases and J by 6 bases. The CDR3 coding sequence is TGTGCCAGCAGTTATGTCCGACTAGCGGGAGGCGAGCAGTACTTC. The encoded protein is CASSYVRLAGGEQYF.

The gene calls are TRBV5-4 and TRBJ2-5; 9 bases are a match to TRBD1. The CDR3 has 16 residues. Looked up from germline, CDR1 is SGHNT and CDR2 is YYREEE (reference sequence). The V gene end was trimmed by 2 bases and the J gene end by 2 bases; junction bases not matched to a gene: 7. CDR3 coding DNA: TGTGCCAGCAGCTTCCCTCTAGGACAGGGGCAAGAGACCCAGTACTTC. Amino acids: CASSFPLGQGQETQYF.

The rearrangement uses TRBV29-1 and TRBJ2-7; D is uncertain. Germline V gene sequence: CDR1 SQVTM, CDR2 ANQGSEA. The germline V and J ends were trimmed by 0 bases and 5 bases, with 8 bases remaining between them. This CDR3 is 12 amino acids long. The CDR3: CSVEDRLNEQYF. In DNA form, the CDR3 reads TGCAGCGTTGAAGATCGACTGAACGAGCAGTACTTC.

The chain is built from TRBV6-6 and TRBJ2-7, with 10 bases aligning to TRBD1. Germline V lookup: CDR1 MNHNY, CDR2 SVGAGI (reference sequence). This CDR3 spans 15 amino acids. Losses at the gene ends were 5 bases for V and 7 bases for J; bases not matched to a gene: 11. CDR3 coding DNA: TGTGCCAGCAGTGACTACGGGACAGGGGTGGAGGAGCAGTACTTC. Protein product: CASSDYGTGVEEQYF.

This CDR3 is CASSLRTYTQYF. Here the CDR3 DNA reads TGTGCCAGCAGTTTACGGACCTATACGCAGTATTTT. This chain connects TRBV28 to TRBJ2-3; no clear D. CDR1 is MDHEN, CDR2 SYDVKM, per germline. CDR3 length: 12 residues. Trimming stripped 2 bases from V and 7 bases from J, with 7 bases between.

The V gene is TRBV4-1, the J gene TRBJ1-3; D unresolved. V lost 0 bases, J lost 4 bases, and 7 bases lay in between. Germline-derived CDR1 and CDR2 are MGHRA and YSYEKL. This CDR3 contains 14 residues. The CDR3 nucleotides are TGCGCCAGCAGCCAAGATCGCTGGGGAAACACCATATATTTT. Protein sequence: CASSQDRWGNTIYF.

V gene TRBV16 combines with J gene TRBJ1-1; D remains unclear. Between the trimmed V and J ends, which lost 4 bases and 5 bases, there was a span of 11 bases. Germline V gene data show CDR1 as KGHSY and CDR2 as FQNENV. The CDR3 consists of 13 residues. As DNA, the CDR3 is TGTGCCAGCAGCCTCCGTCCTTCAACTGAAGCTTTCTTT. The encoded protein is CASSLRPSTEAFF. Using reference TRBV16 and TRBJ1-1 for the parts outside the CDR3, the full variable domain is GEEVAQTPKHLVRGEGQKAKLYCAPIKGHSYVFWYQQVLKNEFKFLISFQNENVFDETGMPKERFSAKCLPNSPCSLEIQATKLEDSAVYFCASSLRPSTEAFFGQGTRLTVV.

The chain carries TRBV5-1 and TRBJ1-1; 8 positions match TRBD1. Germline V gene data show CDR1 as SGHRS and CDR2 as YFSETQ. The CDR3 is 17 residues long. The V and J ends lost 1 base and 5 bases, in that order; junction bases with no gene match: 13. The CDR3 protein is CASSLSPTGTGETEAFF. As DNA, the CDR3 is TGCGCCAGCAGCTTGTCTCCAACCGGGACAGGCGAAACTGAAGCTTTCTTT.

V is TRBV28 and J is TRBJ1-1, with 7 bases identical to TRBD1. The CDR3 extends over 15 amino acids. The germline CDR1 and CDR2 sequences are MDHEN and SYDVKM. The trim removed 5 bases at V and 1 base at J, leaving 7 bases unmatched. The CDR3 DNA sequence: TGTGCCAGCAGTAAACCTGGGACAGAGAACACTGAAGCTTTCTTT. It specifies CASSKPGTENTEAFF.

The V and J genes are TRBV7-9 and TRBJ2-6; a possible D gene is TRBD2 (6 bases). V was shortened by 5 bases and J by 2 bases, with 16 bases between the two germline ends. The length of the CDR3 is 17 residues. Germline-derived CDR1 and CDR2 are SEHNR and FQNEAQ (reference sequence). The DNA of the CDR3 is TGTGCCAGCAGCCGCGCCGCCGGGGAGGCTGGGGCCAACGTCCTGACTTTC. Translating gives CASSRAAGEAGANVLTF.

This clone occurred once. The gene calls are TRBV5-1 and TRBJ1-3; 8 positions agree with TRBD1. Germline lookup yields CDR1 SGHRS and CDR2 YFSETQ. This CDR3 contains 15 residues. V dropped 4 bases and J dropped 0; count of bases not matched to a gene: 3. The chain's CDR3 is CASSAQGASGNTIYF. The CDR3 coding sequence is TGCGCCAGCAGCGCCCAGGGGGCCTCTGGAAACACCATATATTTT. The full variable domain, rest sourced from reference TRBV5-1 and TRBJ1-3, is KAGVTQTPRYLIKTRGQQVTLSCSPISGHRSVSWYQQTPGQGLQFLFEYFSETQRNKGNFPGRFSGRQFSNSRSEMNVSTLELGDSALYLCASSAQGASGNTIYFGEGSWLTVV.

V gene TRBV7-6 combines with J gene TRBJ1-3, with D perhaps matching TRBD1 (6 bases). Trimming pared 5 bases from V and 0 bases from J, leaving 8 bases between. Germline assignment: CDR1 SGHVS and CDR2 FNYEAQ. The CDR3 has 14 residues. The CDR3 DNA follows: TGTGCCAGCAGCCGGACAGCCTCTGGAAACACCATATATTTT. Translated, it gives CASSRTASGNTIYF.